This T cell receptor beta chain was profiled in a study of cytomegalovirus exposure and HLA in healthy donors. Findings of the study overall: CMV antigen specificity of a few CMV-associated chains was confirmed in vitro.

Per the germline V gene, CDR1 is SGDLS and CDR2 is YYNGEE. The CDR3 sequence is 16 residues long. The germline V and J ends were trimmed by 0 bases and 2 bases, with 12 bases remaining between them. As concerns this clone: Its antigen is currently unknown.

The repertoire was sequenced with immunoSEQ multiplex PCR; TCRdb's copy has only in-frame clones and lacks some. This table holds about 150,000 clones, nearly 90% found once. The sequenced sample was PBMCs. The chain links TRBV9 to TRBJ1-3, with D possibly TRBD1 on 6 matching bases. The TCR was taken from a woman aged 18-35 years in good health and CMV-seropositive. The CDR3 reads CASSVEGRGAGNTIYF. CDR3 coding DNA: TGTGCCAGCAGCGTAGAAGGCAGGGGAGCTGGAAACACCATATATTTT.